This T cell receptor beta chain was identified in a study of blood T cell repertoires in COVID-19. TCRdb's copy holds only in-frame clones and misses some; the assay was immunoSEQ multiplex PCR. Counted here are about 53,000 clones, 90% occurring once; the ten biggest clones make up approximately 3%. This CDR3 comprises 13 residues. The V segment lost 6 bases and the J segment 6 bases; nucleotides outside the gene matches: 7. From germline, CDR1 is MNHEY and CDR2 SVGAGI. The source is a human donor in a cohort sampled during active COVID-19. V is TRBV6-5 and J is TRBJ1-2, with 7 bases fitting TRBD1. What was sequenced was peripheral blood. CDR3 region: CASRKTGADGYTF. The CDR3 DNA follows: TGTGCCAGCAGGAAAACAGGGGCGGATGGCTACACCTTC.